The TCR beta chain under discussion was sequenced for a study of beta chain features in type 1 diabetes. Blood was collected once per donor into heparin, averaging about 100 mL. CD4+ cells of the naive, central memory, regulatory and stem cell-like memory types were sorted via CD45RO/CCR7/CD25/CD127/CD95/CD27. General study points: TCRB repertoires of naive, central memory and Treg cells appeared more similar among patients than among healthy donors. People with Type 1 diabetes carried modestly yet significantly shorter TCRB CDR3s in all four CD4+ subsets.

Expressed TCRB transcripts were sequenced after all isolated RNA was converted to cDNA. TCRdb keeps only in-frame clones here, not all; method: immunoSEQ multiplex PCR. The table has about 180,000 clones, 6% to 9% seen once. To note about this clone: Its antigen remains unknown.

Trimming removed 4 bases at V and 0 bases at J, with 8 bases between. The germline gives CDR1 SGDLS, CDR2 YYNGEE. The CDR3 is made up of 15 amino acids. Material: central memory CD4+ T cells from blood. This clonotype was obtained from a young man with type 1 diabetes. The chain uses TRBV9 and TRBJ2-6, with TRBD1 as a possible D gene (6 bases). The CDR3 is CASSTQGSGANVLTF. The CDR3 DNA sequence: TGTGCCAGCAGCACACAGGGCTCTGGGGCCAACGTCCTGACTTTC. The full variable domain, in which reference TRBV9 and TRBJ2-6 provide the parts outside the CDR3, is DSGVTQTPKHLITATGQRVTLRCSPRSGDLSVYWYQQSLDQGLQFLIQYYNGEERAKGNILERFSAQQFPDLHSELNLSSLELGDSALYFCASSTQGSGANVLTFGAGSRLTVL.